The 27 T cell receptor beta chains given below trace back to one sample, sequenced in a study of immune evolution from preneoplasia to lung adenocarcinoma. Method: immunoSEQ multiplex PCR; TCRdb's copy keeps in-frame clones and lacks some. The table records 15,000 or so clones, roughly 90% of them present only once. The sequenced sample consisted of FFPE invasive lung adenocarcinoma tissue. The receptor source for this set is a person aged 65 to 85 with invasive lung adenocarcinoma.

CDR3 sequence reads: CASAGLSGNTIYF. As DNA, the CDR3 is TGCGCCAGCGCGGGGCTCTCTGGAAACACCATATATTTT. The genes are TRBV4-1 and TRBJ1-3; maybe TRBD1 (5 bases). The CDR3 consists of 13 residues. The V and J ends lost 8 bases and 0 bases respectively, with 8 bases between them. The germline V gene encodes CDR1 MGHRA and CDR2 YSYEKL.

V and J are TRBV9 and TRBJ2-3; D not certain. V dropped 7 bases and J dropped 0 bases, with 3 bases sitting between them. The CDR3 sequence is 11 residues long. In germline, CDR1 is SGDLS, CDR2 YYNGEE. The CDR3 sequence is CASASTDTQYF. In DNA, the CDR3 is TGTGCCAGCGCTAGCACAGATACGCAGTATTTT.

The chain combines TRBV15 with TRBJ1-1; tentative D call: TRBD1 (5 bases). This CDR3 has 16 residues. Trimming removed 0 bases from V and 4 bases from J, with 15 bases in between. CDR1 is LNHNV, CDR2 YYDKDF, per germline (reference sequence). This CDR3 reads CATSRDPGWGGTEAFF. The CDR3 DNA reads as TGTGCCACCAGCAGAGATCCAGGGTGGGGGGGCACTGAAGCTTTCTTT. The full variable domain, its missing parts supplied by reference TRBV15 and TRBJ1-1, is DAMVIQNPRYQVTQFGKPVTLSCSQTLNHNVMYWYQQKSSQAPKLLFHYYDKDFNNEADTPDNFQSRRPNTSFCFLDIRSPGLGDTAMYLCATSRDPGWGGTEAFFGQGTRLTVV.

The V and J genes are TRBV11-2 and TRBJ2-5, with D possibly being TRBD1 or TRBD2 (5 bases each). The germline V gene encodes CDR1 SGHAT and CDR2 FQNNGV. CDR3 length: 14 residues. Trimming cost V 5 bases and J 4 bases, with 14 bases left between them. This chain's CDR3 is CASSKGWGRETQYF. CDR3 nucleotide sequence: TGTGCCAGCAGCAAAGGGTGGGGGAGAGAGACCCAGTACTTC.

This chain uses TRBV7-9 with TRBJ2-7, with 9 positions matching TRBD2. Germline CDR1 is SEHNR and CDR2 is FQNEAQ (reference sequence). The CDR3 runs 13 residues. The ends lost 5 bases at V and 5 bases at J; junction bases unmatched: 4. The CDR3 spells CASSGGRANEQYF. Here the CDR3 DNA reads TGTGCCAGCAGCGGCGGGAGGGCCAACGAGCAGTACTTC.

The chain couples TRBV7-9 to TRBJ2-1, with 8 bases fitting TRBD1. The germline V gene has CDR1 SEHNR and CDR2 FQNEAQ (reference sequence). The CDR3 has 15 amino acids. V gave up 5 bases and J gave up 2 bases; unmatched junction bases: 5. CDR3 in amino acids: CASSRGTGAYNEQFF. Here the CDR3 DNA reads TGTGCCAGCAGCCGTGGGACAGGAGCCTACAATGAGCAGTTCTTC. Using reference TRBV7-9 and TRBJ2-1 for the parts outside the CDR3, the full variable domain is DTGVSQNPRHKITKRGQNVTFRCDPISEHNRLYWYRQTLGQGPEFLTYFQNEAQLEKSRLLSDRFSAERPKGSFSTLEIQRTEQGDSAMYLCASSRGTGAYNEQFFGPGTRLTVL.

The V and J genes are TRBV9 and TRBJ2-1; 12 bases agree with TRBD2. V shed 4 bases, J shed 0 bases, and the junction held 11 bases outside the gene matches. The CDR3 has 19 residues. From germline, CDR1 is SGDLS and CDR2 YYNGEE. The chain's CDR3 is CASSSGNLAGGSSYNEQFF. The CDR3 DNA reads TGTGCCAGCAGCTCAGGGAACCTAGCGGGAGGGAGCTCCTACAATGAGCAGTTCTTC.

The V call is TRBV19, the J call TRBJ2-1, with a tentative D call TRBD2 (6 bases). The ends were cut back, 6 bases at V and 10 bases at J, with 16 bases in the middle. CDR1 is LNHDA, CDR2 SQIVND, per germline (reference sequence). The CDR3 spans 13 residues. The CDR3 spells CASRNGGRWEQFF. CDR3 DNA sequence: TGTGCCAGTAGGAACGGGGGAAGATGGGAGCAGTTCTTC.

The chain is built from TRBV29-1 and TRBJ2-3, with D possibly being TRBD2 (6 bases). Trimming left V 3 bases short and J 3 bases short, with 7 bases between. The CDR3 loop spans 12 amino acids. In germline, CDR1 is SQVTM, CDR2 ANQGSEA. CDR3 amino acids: CSVEEGTDTQYF. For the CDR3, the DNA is TGCAGCGTTGAGGAGGGAACAGATACGCAGTATTTT.

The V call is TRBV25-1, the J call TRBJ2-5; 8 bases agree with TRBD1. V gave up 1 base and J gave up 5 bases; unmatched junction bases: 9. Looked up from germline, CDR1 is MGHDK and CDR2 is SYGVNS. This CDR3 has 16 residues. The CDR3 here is CASSELWTGIKETQYF. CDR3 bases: TGTGCCAGCAGTGAATTGTGGACAGGGATAAAGGAGACCCAGTACTTC.

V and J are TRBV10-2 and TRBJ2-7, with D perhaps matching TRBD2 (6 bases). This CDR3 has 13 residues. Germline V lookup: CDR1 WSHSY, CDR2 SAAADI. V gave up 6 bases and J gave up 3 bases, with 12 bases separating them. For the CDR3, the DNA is TGCGCCAGCAGGGAGGGCAGGGTCTACGAGCAGTACTTC. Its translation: CASREGRVYEQYF.

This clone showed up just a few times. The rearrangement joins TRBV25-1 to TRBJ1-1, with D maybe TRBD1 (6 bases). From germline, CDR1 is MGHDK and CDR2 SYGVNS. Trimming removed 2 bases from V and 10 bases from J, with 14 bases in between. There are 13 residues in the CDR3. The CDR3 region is CASSERTGRSAFF. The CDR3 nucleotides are TGTGCCAGCAGTGAAAGAACAGGGAGGTCAGCTTTCTTT.

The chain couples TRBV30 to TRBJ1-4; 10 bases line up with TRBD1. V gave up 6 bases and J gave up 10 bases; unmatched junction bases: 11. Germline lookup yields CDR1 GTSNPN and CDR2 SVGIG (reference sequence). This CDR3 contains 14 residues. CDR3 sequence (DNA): TGTGCCTGTTCGCCCGGGACAGGGGATGCAAAACTGTTTTTT. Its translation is CACSPGTGDAKLFF.

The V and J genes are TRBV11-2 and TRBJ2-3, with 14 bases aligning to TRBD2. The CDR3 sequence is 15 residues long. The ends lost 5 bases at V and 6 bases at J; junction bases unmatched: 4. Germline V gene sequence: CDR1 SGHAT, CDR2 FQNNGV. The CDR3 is CASSPGLAGADTQYF. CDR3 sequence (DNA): TGTGCCAGCAGCCCGGGACTAGCGGGGGCGGATACGCAGTATTTT.

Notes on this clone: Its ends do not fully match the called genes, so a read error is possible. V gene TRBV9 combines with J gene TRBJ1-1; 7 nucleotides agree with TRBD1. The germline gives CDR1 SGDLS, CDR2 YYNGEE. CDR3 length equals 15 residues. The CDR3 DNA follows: TGTGTCAGCAGCGCGACCGGGACAGCAAACACTGAAGCTTTCTTT. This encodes CVSSATGTANTEAFF.

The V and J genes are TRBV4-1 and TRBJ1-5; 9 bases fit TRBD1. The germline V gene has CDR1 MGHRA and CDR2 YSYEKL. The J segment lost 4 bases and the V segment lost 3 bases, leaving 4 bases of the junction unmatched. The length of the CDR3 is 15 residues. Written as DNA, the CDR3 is TGCGCCAGCAGCCAGGGGACAGGGAGTAATCAGCCCCAGCATTTT. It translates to CASSQGTGSNQPQHF.

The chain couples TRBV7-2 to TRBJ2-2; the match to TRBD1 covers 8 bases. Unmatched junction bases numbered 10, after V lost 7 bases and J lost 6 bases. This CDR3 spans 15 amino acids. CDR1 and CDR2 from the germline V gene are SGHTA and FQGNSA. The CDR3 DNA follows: TGTGCCAGCACCAATGGACAGGGATGGTCCGGGGAGCTGTTTTTT. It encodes CASTNGQGWSGELFF.

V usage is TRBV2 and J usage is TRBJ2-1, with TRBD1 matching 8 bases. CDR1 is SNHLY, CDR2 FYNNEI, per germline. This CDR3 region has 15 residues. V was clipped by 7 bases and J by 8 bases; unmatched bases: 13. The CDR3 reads CASMGAAQGVDEQFF. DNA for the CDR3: TGTGCCAGCATGGGAGCTGCACAGGGGGTCGATGAGCAGTTCTTC. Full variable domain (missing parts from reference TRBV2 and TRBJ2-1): EPEVTQTPSHQVTQMGQEVILRCVPISNHLYFYWYRQILGQKVEFLVSFYNNEISEKSEIFDDQFSVERPDGSNFTLKIRSTKLEDSAMYFCASMGAAQGVDEQFFGPGTRLTVL.

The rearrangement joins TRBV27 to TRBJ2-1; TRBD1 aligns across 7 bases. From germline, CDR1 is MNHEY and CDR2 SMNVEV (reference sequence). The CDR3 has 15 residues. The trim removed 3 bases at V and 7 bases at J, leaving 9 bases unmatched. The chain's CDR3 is CASSFSTGTVNEQFF. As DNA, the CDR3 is TGTGCCAGCAGTTTTTCCACCGGGACAGTTAATGAGCAGTTCTTC.

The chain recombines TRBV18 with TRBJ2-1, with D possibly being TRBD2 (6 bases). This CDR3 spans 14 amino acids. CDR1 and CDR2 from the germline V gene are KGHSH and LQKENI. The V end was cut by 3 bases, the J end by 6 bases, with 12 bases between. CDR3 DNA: TGTGCCAGCTCACCGGCTAGCGTGGGCAATGAGCAGTTCTTC. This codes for CASSPASVGNEQFF.

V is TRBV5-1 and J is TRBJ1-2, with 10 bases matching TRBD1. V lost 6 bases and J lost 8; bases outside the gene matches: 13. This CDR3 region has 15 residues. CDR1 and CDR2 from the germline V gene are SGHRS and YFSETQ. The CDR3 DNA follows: TGCGCCAGCAAAAATGCGGGACAGGGGCCTGGGGGCTACACCTTC. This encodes CASKNAGQGPGGYTF. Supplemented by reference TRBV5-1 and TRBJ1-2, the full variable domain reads KAGVTQTPRYLIKTRGQQVTLSCSPISGHRSVSWYQQTPGQGLQFLFEYFSETQRNKGNFPGRFSGRQFSNSRSEMNVSTLELGDSALYLCASKNAGQGPGGYTFGSGTRLTVV.

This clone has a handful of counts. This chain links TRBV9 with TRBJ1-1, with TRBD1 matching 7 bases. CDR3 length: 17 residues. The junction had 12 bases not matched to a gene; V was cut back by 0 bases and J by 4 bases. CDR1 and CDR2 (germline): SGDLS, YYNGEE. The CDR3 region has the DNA TGTGCCAGCAGCGTAGATTGGTGGACAGGAAAAGGCACTGAAGCTTTCTTT. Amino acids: CASSVDWWTGKGTEAFF.

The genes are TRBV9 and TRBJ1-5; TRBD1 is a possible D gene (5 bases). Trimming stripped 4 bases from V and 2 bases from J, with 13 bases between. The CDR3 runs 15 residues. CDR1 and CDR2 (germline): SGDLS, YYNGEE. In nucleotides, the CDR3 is TGTGCCAGCAGCTTGGGGGGGGGTGGCAATCAGCCCCAGCATTTT. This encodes CASSLGGGGNQPQHF.

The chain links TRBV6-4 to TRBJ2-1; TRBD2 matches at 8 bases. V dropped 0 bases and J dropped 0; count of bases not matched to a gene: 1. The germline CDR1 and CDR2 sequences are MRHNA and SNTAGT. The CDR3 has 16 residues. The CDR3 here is CASSDSGTSSYNEQFF. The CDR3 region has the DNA TGTGCCAGCAGTGACTCGGGGACTAGCTCCTACAATGAGCAGTTCTTC.

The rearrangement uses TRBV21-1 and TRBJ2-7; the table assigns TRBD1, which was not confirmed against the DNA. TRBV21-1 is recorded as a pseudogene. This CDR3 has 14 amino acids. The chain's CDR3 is CASRTTGNWDEQYF. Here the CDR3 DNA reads TGTGCCAGCAGAACTACAGGGAATTGGGACGAGCAGTACTTC.

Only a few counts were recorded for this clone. The CDR3 loop is CASSVHWAGETSSYNEQFF. The CDR3 nucleotides are TGTGCCAGCAGCGTGCACTGGGCGGGAGAGACGAGCTCCTACAATGAGCAGTTCTTC. The J gene is TRBJ2-1, the V gene TRBV9, with TRBD2 matching over 7 bases. Germline V gives CDR1 SGDLS, CDR2 YYNGEE. The CDR3 is made up of 19 amino acids. The V and J ends lost 2 bases and 0 bases, in that order; junction bases with no gene match: 14.

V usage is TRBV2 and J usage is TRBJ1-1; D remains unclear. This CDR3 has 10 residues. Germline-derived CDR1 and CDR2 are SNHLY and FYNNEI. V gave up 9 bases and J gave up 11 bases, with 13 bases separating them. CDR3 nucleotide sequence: TGTGCCAGAGCGGGGTTTAGGGCTTTCTTT. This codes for CARAGFRAFF.